This T cell receptor (beta chain) was recorded in a study of Graves' ophthalmopathy and Graves' hyperthyroidism. Study overall: Peripheral blood was gathered at first diagnosis, ahead of any treatment whatsoever. Regarding the study as a whole: Both a roughly 65% sensitivity and a 72.22% specificity characterized the model's predictions of ophthalmopathy progression.

This clonotype was seen only a few times. Its target is unknown. Amplification of the TCR beta CDR3 regions used RNA transcripts (as template). Investigators did first-round RT-PCR with HTBI primers, then second-round multiplex PCR. TCRdb re-derived calls from the multiplex PCR reads in MiXCR, one entry per CDR3 protein. The sample carries 660,000 or so distinct CDR3 sequences, roughly 39% recorded once. The CDR3 sequence is 14 residues long. Between the trimmed V and J ends, which lost 1 base and 4 bases, there was a span of 10 bases. Germline V CDR1 and CDR2: LGHDT, YNNKEL (reference sequence). The sequenced sample was peripheral blood. The clonotype originates from an adult man with Graves' ophthalmopathy. The chain combines TRBV3-1 with TRBJ2-5, with D tentatively TRBD1 (6 bases). CDR3 loop: CASSQAGVRETQYF. The CDR3 DNA reads as TGTGCCAGCAGCCAAGCAGGGGTCAGAGAGACCCAGTACTTC.